The 26 T cell receptor beta chains below all came from one sample that was sequenced in a study of human T cells and chemical hapten exposure. The time point denotes: pre-sensitization, week 0. The treatment here: therapeutic diphenylcyclopropenone sensitization with weekly scalp DPC. TCRdb re-called the RACE reads through MiXCR, storing one row per CDR3 protein. Among approximately 77,000 distinct CDR3 sequences listed, 12% to 15% were seen once. The specimen comprised whole blood, sampled in connection with sensitization to the hapten diphenylcyclopropenone (DPC). The receptor source for this set is a woman aged 45-60 years with alopecia areata. Some clones in this sample may be carry-over from other donors' samples.

This clonotype has a count of ten or more. V usage is TRBV6-5 and J usage is TRBJ2-3; 7 bases are shared with TRBD1. The CDR3 consists of 15 residues. Germline V gives CDR1 MNHEY, CDR2 SVGAGI. Trimming removed 6 bases from V and 3 bases from J; junction bases left unmatched: 9. The CDR3 reads CASRRQGVGTDTQYF. The CDR3 nucleotides read TGTGCCAGCAGGCGTCAGGGGGTCGGTACAGATACGCAGTATTTT.

For this clonotype: One base away lies a much larger clone, so this may be a sequencing read error. The chain uses TRBV29-1 and TRBJ1-1; perhaps TRBD1 as D (5 bases). Germline V lookup: CDR1 SQVTM, CDR2 ANQGSEA. V shed 8 bases and J shed 4 bases, with 17 bases lying between them. This CDR3 contains 13 residues. The CDR3 coding sequence is TGCAGCACATCGGGGCAGAGTACCACTGAAGCTTTCTTT. It yields the protein CSTSGQSTTEAFF. Complete variable domain (other parts from reference TRBV29-1 and TRBJ1-1): SAVISQKPSRDICQRGTSLTIQCQVDSQVTMMFWYRQQPGQSLTLIATANQGSEATYESGFVIDKFPISRPNLTFSTLTVSNMSPEDSSIYLCSTSGQSTTEAFFGQGTRLTVV.

This clonotype was observed many times. The CDR3 DNA is TGTGCCAGCAGTTTCGGAAACACCATATATTTT. Protein product: CASSFGNTIYF. The V and J genes are TRBV6-2 or TRBV6-3 and TRBJ1-3; D remains unclear. V was pared by 4 bases and J by 4 bases, with 2 bases between. CDR3 length: 11 residues. Germline V gene sequence: CDR1 MNHEY, CDR2 SVGEGT.

This chain joins TRBV5-1 and TRBJ2-7; no reliable D call. Germline V CDR1 and CDR2: SGHRS, YFSETQ. V was trimmed by 1 base and J by 3 bases, leaving 5 bases between them. The CDR3 has 12 amino acids. CDR3 coding DNA: TGCGCCAGCAGCTTGCCAGGCTACGAGCAGTACTTC. It is translated as CASSLPGYEQYF. Complete variable domain (other parts from reference TRBV5-1 and TRBJ2-7): KAGVTQTPRYLIKTRGQQVTLSCSPISGHRSVSWYQQTPGQGLQFLFEYFSETQRNKGNFPGRFSGRQFSNSRSEMNVSTLELGDSALYLCASSLPGYEQYFGPGTRLTVT.

In this sample, this clonotype turned up a few times. The chain has TRBV7-9 and TRBJ2-5; D may match TRBD1 or TRBD2 (5 bases each). Germline values: CDR1 SEHNR, CDR2 FQNEAQ (reference sequence). V was shortened by 0 bases and J by 4 bases, with 15 bases between the two germline ends. This CDR3 has 16 residues. The CDR3 is CASSLAGGGVRETQYF. Written as DNA, the CDR3 is TGTGCCAGCAGCTTAGCTGGTGGGGGTGTACGAGAGACCCAGTACTTC.

This clonotype was seen many times. This rearrangement joins TRBV7-9 to TRBJ1-2, with no clear D. The V gene lost 3 bases and the J gene lost 2 bases, with 10 bases spanning the gap. CDR3 size: 14 residues. Germline V lookup: CDR1 SEHNR, CDR2 FQNEAQ (reference sequence). The CDR3 loop is CASSFIDKNYGYTF. The CDR3 region has the DNA TGTGCCAGCAGCTTTATCGACAAAAACTATGGCTACACCTTC.

This clonotype was detected many times. The chain couples TRBV7-8 to TRBJ2-1; the D gene is possibly TRBD2 (6 bases). The CDR3 spans 14 residues. Germline loops: CDR1 SGHVS, CDR2 FQNEAQ. The germline V and J ends were trimmed by 8 bases and 4 bases, with 15 bases remaining between them. The CDR3, as DNA: TGTGCCAGCTTAGACGGGCGGGAATACAATGAGCAGTTCTTC. Translation gives CASLDGREYNEQFF.

This clonotype appeared many times. This chain joins TRBV6-2 or TRBV6-3 and TRBJ2-7, with unresolved D. The CDR3 runs to 11 residues. Germline V gene sequence: CDR1 MNHEY, CDR2 SVGEGT. Trimming took off 2 bases at V and 8 bases at J, with 7 bases between the two ends. Here the CDR3 reads CASSYLVKQYF. The DNA for the CDR3 is TGTGCCAGCAGTTACCTCGTCAAGCAGTACTTC.

CDR3 region: CASSFGGKGDEKLFF. The CDR3 DNA is TGTGCCAGCAGTTTTGGGGGCAAAGGGGATGAAAAACTGTTTTTT. The chain recombines TRBV28 with TRBJ1-4; weak D call: TRBD1 (6 bases). The CDR3 extends over 15 amino acids. Germline loops: CDR1 MDHEN, CDR2 SYDVKM. Deletions cut 3 bases from V and 6 bases from J, with 14 bases between.

This clonotype was seen more than once but under ten times. CDR3 sequence reads: CASRGGRYEQYF. CDR3 nucleotides: TGTGCCAGCAGGGGGGGACGCTACGAGCAGTACTTC. The rearrangement joins TRBV27 to TRBJ2-7; tentative D call: TRBD2 (6 bases). Trimming left V 6 bases short and J 3 bases short, with 9 bases between. Germline loops: CDR1 MNHEY, CDR2 SMNVEV (reference sequence). The CDR3 totals 12 residues.

The chain couples TRBV12-3 or TRBV12-4 to TRBJ1-5; D possibly corresponds to TRBD1 (5 bases). V was trimmed by 1 base and J by 6 bases, leaving 7 bases between them. The CDR3 has 13 amino acids. CDR3 residues: CASSLGGSQPQHF. The CDR3 nucleotides are TGTGCCAGCAGTTTAGGGGGGAGTCAGCCCCAGCATTTT.

The chain is built from TRBV7-9 and TRBJ2-1; 13 bases agree with TRBD2. The V gene end was trimmed by 5 bases and the J gene end by 8 bases; junction bases not matched to a gene: 12. This CDR3 has 17 residues. CDR1 and CDR2 (germline): SEHNR, FQNEAQ (reference sequence). CDR3 region: CASSPIRLAGGLHEQFF. The CDR3 DNA is TGTGCCAGCAGCCCCATCAGACTAGCGGGAGGTTTGCATGAGCAGTTCTTC. The variable domain in full, completed from reference TRBV7-9 and TRBJ2-1, reads DTGVSQNPRHKITKRGQNVTFRCDPISEHNRLYWYRQTLGQGPEFLTYFQNEAQLEKSRLLSDRFSAERPKGSFSTLEIQRTEQGDSAMYLCASSPIRLAGGLHEQFFGPGTRLTVL.

The chain combines TRBV4-1 with TRBJ1-1, with D uncertain. The CDR3 is 15 amino acids. Germline V lookup: CDR1 MGHRA, CDR2 YSYEKL. V was shortened by 2 bases and J by 4 bases, with 14 bases between the two germline ends. The CDR3 protein is CASSQSGTLTTEAFF. The CDR3 DNA follows: TGCGCCAGCAGCCAATCCGGAACCCTTACCACTGAAGCTTTCTTT.

This clonotype came up a few times. V and J are TRBV11-2 and TRBJ2-1; 7 positions match TRBD2. V gave up 2 bases and J gave up 8 bases; unmatched junction bases: 6. The CDR3 totals 14 residues. Germline V CDR1 and CDR2: SGHAT, FQNNGV. CDR3 in amino acids: CASSLRGSWDEQFF. The CDR3, as DNA: TGTGCCAGCAGCTTACGCGGGAGTTGGGATGAGCAGTTCTTC.

This clonotype has a handful of counts. This chain connects TRBV9 to TRBJ2-1, with 8 bases identical to TRBD2. The germline V gene encodes CDR1 SGDLS and CDR2 YYNGEE. V lost 4 bases and J lost 10; bases outside the gene matches: 10. The CDR3 sequence is 14 residues long. As DNA, the CDR3 is TGTGCCAGCAGCATCCGGACTAGCAGGAACGAGCAGTTCTTC. The encoded protein is CASSIRTSRNEQFF.

The chain has TRBV12-3 or TRBV12-4 and TRBJ1-2, with 8 bases matching TRBD1. This CDR3 has 18 amino acids. The junction had 10 bases not matched to a gene; V was cut back by 0 bases and J by 1 base. The CDR3 loop is CASSLAPFSGGRNYGYTF. CDR3 DNA sequence: TGTGCCAGCAGTTTAGCCCCTTTTTCAGGGGGCCGTAACTATGGCTACACCTTC.

A few counts support this clonotype. The CDR3 loop is CASEPSGGTDEAFF. As DNA, the CDR3 is TGTGCCAGCGAGCCATCAGGCGGAACAGATGAAGCTTTCTTT. V is TRBV18 and J is TRBJ1-1; D is uncertain. V was trimmed by 8 bases and J by 7 bases, leaving 20 bases between them. The CDR3 length is 14 residues. Germline V gene sequence: CDR1 KGHSH, CDR2 LQKENI.

The table lists this clonotype with a few counts. V and J are TRBV4-3 and TRBJ2-5; weak D call: TRBD1 (6 bases). This CDR3 has 14 residues. Trimming removed 2 bases from V and 3 bases from J, with 10 bases in between. Germline CDR1 LGHNA, CDR2 YSLEER. CDR3 coding DNA: TGCGCCAGCAGCCAAATGCGACAGGAAGAGACCCAGTACTTC. Translated, it gives CASSQMRQEETQYF.

The rearrangement links TRBV6-5 to TRBJ2-1; 8 bases are shared with TRBD2. Germline V gene lookup returns CDR1 MNHEY and CDR2 SVGAGI. This CDR3 comprises 15 residues. The V and J ends lost 6 bases and 8 bases, in that order; junction bases with no gene match: 12. The CDR3 sequence: CASRSVTGGPDEQFF. The CDR3 DNA reads as TGTGCCAGCAGATCTGTAACGGGAGGGCCAGATGAGCAGTTCTTC.

The chain couples TRBV9 to TRBJ1-4, with 11 bases fitting TRBD1. Germline V lookup: CDR1 SGDLS, CDR2 YYNGEE. The CDR3 covers 15 residues. V lost 4 bases and J lost 8; bases outside the gene matches: 7. The CDR3 sequence is CASSPRTGGLEKLFF. The DNA for the CDR3 is TGTGCCAGCAGCCCCCGGACAGGGGGCCTAGAAAAACTGTTTTTT.

The CDR3 protein is CASSPLLRTVIEQYF. DNA for the CDR3: TGTGCCAGCTCACCCTTACTGAGAACAGTTATCGAGCAGTACTTC. V usage is TRBV18 and J usage is TRBJ2-7; D not resolved. CDR3 length: 15 residues. The germline V and J ends were trimmed by 3 bases and 6 bases, with 18 bases remaining between them. CDR1 is KGHSH and CDR2 is LQKENI in the germline V gene.

This clonotype was observed a few times. J is TRBJ2-2 and V is TRBV7-6; 9 nucleotides line up with TRBD2. Germline-derived CDR1 and CDR2 are SGHVS and FNYEAQ. Trimming took 1 base from V and 4 from J; bases not matched to a gene: 7. The CDR3 has 17 residues. CDR3 bases: TGTGCCAGCAGCTTAGTACCCCTAGCGGGAAGCACCGGGGAGCTGTTTTTT. It translates to CASSLVPLAGSTGELFF.

This clonotype was observed a handful of times. The V call is TRBV5-1, the J call TRBJ2-3; D gene unclear. Per the germline V gene, CDR1 is SGHRS and CDR2 is YFSETQ. V gave up 4 bases and J gave up 1 base, with 7 bases separating them. This CDR3 is 13 amino acids long. The CDR3 here is CASSLWGTDTQYF. In DNA, the CDR3 is TGCGCCAGCAGCCTATGGGGCACAGATACGCAGTATTTT.

The rearrangement links TRBV6-1 to TRBJ2-5; 13 bases align to TRBD2. This CDR3 is 18 amino acids long. Germline V gene sequence: CDR1 MNHNS, CDR2 SASEGT. The V and J ends lost 10 bases and 2 bases, in that order; junction bases with no gene match: 16. The CDR3 reads CATSGHTKGLAGQETQYF. Here the CDR3 DNA reads TGTGCCACCTCGGGACATACTAAGGGACTAGCGGGACAAGAGACCCAGTACTTC.

There are a few counts of this clonotype. The rearrangement uses TRBV29-1 and TRBJ2-3, with D perhaps matching TRBD1 or TRBD2 (6 bases each). Germline CDR1 SQVTM, CDR2 ANQGSEA. This CDR3 region has 13 residues. The V and J ends lost 4 bases and 6 bases respectively, with 14 bases between them. The CDR3 loop reads CSVVFGGGDTQYF. CDR3 DNA sequence: TGCAGCGTTGTATTCGGGGGCGGGGATACGCAGTATTTT.

Comment on this clonotype: A much more abundant neighbour one base away suggests this may be a read error. The chain recombines TRBV28 with TRBJ2-4; D is perhaps TRBD2 (5 bases). Germline lookup yields CDR1 MDHEN and CDR2 SYDVKM. The CDR3 is 14 residues long. The CDR3 DNA reads TGTGCCAGCAGTTTAGGAGGATCCAAAGACATTCAGTACTTC. Protein: CASSLGGSKDIQYF.